The clone carrying this T cell receptor (beta chain) came up a few times. This specimen comes from a study of CD8 T cells in ankylosing spondylitis. TCRdb passed the 5' RACE reads through MiXCR, listing each CDR3 protein once. The data contain around 250,000 distinct CDR3 sequences, roughly 10% of them singletons. Trimming removed 2 bases from V and 1 base from J, with 9 bases in between. The CDR3 runs to 16 residues. Sequencing was carried out using blood, either unsorted or a sorted T cell fraction (not recorded which). This chain connects TRBV12-3 or TRBV12-4 to TRBJ2-6, with a weak D call TRBD1 (6 bases). This TCR derives from a male donor with ankylosing spondylitis or in good health (not recorded which). CDR3 region: CASSLHRESGANVLTF. CDR3 nucleotides: TGTGCCAGCAGTTTACACAGGGAATCTGGGGCCAACGTCCTGACTTTC.